The subject of this entry is one TCR beta chain. Its antigen is unknown. No base quality values were provided; no much bigger clone lies one nucleotide off. TCRbeta CDR3 regions were amplified from genomic DNA by means of the immunoSEQ Assay, a bias-controlled multiplex PCR. The published analysis was carried out like this. Within the assay, amplification of reference gene primers was used to estimate how many nucleated cells each sample contained. To quantify the absolute abundance of each unique TCRbeta CDR3 rearrangement, sequence reads were collapsed and filtered. For each sample, productive Simpson clonality was calculated as the square root of Simpson's diversity index across productive rearrangements. Here the immuneACCESS table is served through TCRdb, limited to in-frame sequences with V and J called. Missing clones are a known gap in these copies; in checked studies unresolved V genes cover under half, and the rest lacks a known reason. The V and J calls and clone size were taken over from that table, and D and trimming were inferred from the DNA. The sample includes some 530,000 clones, with 70% to 90% observed a single time. In total, the top ten clones hold approximately 2.9% of the sample.

The data are from a study of blood T cell repertoires in COVID-19 (dated by TCRdb to about 2020). Regarding the study in general: Collaborator samples came from the United States, Italy and Spain and covered acute and convalescent phases of COVID-19. The prospective study material was composed of cDNA or gDNA derived from T cells, B-cell-depleted T cells, or PBMCs. Samples came from the ongoing ImmuneRACE study (first 160 participants) plus 1,254 subjects from 6 global collaborators. Subjects who had been exposed to COVID-19, were actively infected with it, or had recovered from it provided the deeply sampled blood TCRbeta repertoires that made up the dataset. The repertoires were released in a freely available public database intended as a resource for research on the immune response to SARS-CoV-2. Where available, HLA class I and class II types were taken from metadata supplied by the sample provider and were not determined by assay-based typing. Sample metadata almost always included a de-identified subject ID, COVID-19 status, age in years and sex. Paper-wide results and their limitations: Clinical and demographic metadata were provided uncurated, with the amount varying by source and participant.

The CDR3 goes from the cysteine to the phenylalanine over 17 residues. The retained sequence is limited to the CDR3, 51 bases, with the frame set at the first base. Deletion took 3 bases off V and 0 bases off J, with a span of 14 bases between the germline ends. The germline V gene specifies KGHSH as CDR1 and LQKENI as CDR2. The collaborating institutions used their own protocols to collect whole blood in K2EDTA tubes. Collaborator samples were shipped for TCRbeta analysis as frozen whole blood, isolated PBMCs, or DNA extracted from either sample type. The receptor comes from a human donor in a cohort sampled during active COVID-19. The sequence is built from TRBV18 and TRBJ1-4; the D gene assignment is ambiguous. Sequenced input: peripheral blood. The CDR3: CASSPGAPSATNEKLFF. The nucleotides read TGTGCCAGCTCACCCGGAGCACCCTCCGCAACTAATGAAAAACTGTTTTTT.